Below are 2 T cell receptor beta chains sequenced from a single sample in a study of CD8 T cells in ankylosing spondylitis. Via MiXCR, TCRdb re-called the 5' RACE reads, giving one row per CDR3 protein. The sample holds around 320,000 distinct CDR3 sequences; less than 25% are singletons and the top ten take 3% to 4%. Sequenced sample: blood, either unsorted or a sorted T cell fraction (not recorded which). The receptors were sampled from a female donor with ankylosing spondylitis or in good health (not recorded which).

This clonotype was observed at least ten times. This rearrangement joins TRBV10-3 to TRBJ1-2, with D unresolved. The CDR3 totals 12 residues. Germline V CDR1 and CDR2: ENHRY, SYGVKD. Trimming shortened V by 3 bases and J by 2 bases, and 4 bases separated the two germline ends. Written as DNA, the CDR3 is TGTGCCATCAGTGACAGCAACTATGGCTACACCTTC. This gives the protein CAISDSNYGYTF.

The V gene is TRBV6-5, the J gene TRBJ1-1; D remains ambiguous. The CDR3 spans 14 residues. Looked up from germline, CDR1 is MNHEY and CDR2 is SVGAGI. Trimming left V 2 bases short and J 6 bases short, with 13 bases between. The CDR3 is CASSYRSFAAEAFF. The CDR3 DNA sequence: TGTGCCAGCAGTTACCGGAGTTTCGCGGCTGAAGCTTTCTTT.